The 5 T cell receptor beta chains presented below share a single source sample, sequenced in a study of molecular identifiers for immune sequencing clone quantification. TCRdb used MiXCR to reprocess the PCR reads, holding one entry per CDR3 protein. The repertoire holds tens of thousands of distinct CDR3 sequences, with about 18% as singletons. The sequenced sample was naive CD8+ T cells from blood, with Jurkat cell RNA spiked in. The subset was: FACS-sorted CD8+CD4-CCR7+CD45RA+ naive T cells. These receptors came from a human donor in good health. Some libraries in this study had Jurkat cell RNA spiked in.

This clonotype showed up just once. One base away lies a much larger clone, so this may be a sequencing read error. The J gene is TRBJ2-1, the V gene TRBV4-3; unclear D gene. The germline V gene encodes CDR1 LGHNA and CDR2 YSLEER. Trimming removed 0 bases from V and 8 bases from J, with 11 bases in between. The CDR3 has 14 amino acids. The CDR3 loop reads CASSQDRSSDEQFF. CDR3 sequence (DNA): TGCGCCAGCAGCCAAGATAGATCGTCCGATGAGCAGTTCTTC.

V is TRBV12-3 or TRBV12-4 and J is TRBJ2-7; the match to TRBD2 covers 13 bases. Unmatched junction bases numbered 2, after V lost 5 bases and J lost 4 bases. There are 14 residues in the CDR3. CDR3 bases: TGTGCCAGCAGTCGACTAGCGGGAGGATACGAGCAGTACTTC. Protein: CASSRLAGGYEQYF.

Many counts were recorded for this clonotype. The chain links TRBV28 to TRBJ2-7; D tentatively fits TRBD1 or TRBD2 (5 bases each). CDR3 length: 13 amino acids. The V end lost 6 bases, the J end lost 5 bases, and 14 bases lay between the germline ends. Germline V gives CDR1 MDHEN, CDR2 SYDVKM. CDR3: CASSLVGDDEQYF. The DNA for the CDR3 is TGTGCCAGCAGCCTGGTTGGGGACGACGAGCAGTACTTC.

This clonotype was observed at least ten times. The chain combines TRBV7-2 with TRBJ2-7; TRBD2 agrees at 10 bases. Germline CDR1 reads SGHTA; CDR2 reads FQGNSA. This CDR3 comprises 15 residues. V shed 5 bases and J 3 bases; nucleotides not matched to a gene: 7. The CDR3: CASSQGLAEYYEQYF. The CDR3, as DNA: TGTGCCAGCAGCCAAGGACTAGCGGAGTACTACGAGCAGTACTTC.

There are many counts of this clonotype. The chain couples TRBV7-8 to TRBJ2-1, with 9 bases identical to TRBD1. Germline assignment: CDR1 SGHVS and CDR2 FQNEAQ. After removal of 1 base from V and 10 bases from J, the junction contained 5 bases not matched to a gene. The CDR3 is 14 residues long. The CDR3 loop is CASSLGDRVDEQFF. In DNA form, the CDR3 reads TGTGCCAGCAGCTTAGGGGACAGGGTCGACGAGCAGTTCTTC.